This TCR beta chain is from a study of control samples from healthy donors and cancer patients. This CDR3 contains 14 residues. Germline V gives CDR1 LGHDT, CDR2 YNNKEL (reference sequence). The V end was cut by 1 base, the J end by 2 bases, with 8 bases between. The assay was immunoSEQ multiplex PCR, and TCRdb's table has in-frame clones only and misses some. The sample has more than 100,000 clones; around 89% are singletons. This clone has only a few counts. Within the sample, other DNA sequences also encode this same CDR3. The chain uses TRBV3-1 (or the pseudogene TRBV3-2) and TRBJ1-2; D ambiguous. Sequencing was carried out using PBMCs. The source of this sequence is a man aged 60-69 years with lung cancer. The CDR3, as DNA: TGTGCCAGCAGCCAAGGGGGAGGGAACTATGGCTACACCTTC. It yields the protein CASSQGGGNYGYTF.